What follows are 17 T cell receptor beta chains derived from one specimen sequenced in a study of blood T cell repertoires in COVID-19. The assay was immunoSEQ multiplex PCR, and TCRdb's table has in-frame clones only and misses some. The sample holds about 71,000 clones, 89% seen once. Sequenced material: peripheral blood. Receptor source: a man aged 50-60 years with active COVID-19.

The gene calls are TRBV4-1 and TRBJ2-5; no clear D gene. V was trimmed by 6 bases and J by 3 bases, leaving 11 bases between them. From germline, CDR1 is MGHRA and CDR2 YSYEKL. This CDR3 comprises 13 residues. For the CDR3, the DNA is TGCGCCAGCAGTCTAGGAGACGAAGAGACCCAGTACTTC. It is translated as CASSLGDEETQYF.

The J gene is TRBJ2-5, the V gene TRBV5-6, with 12 bases identical to TRBD2. CDR1 is SGHDT, CDR2 YYEEEE, per germline. The CDR3 totals 16 residues. With 4 bases clipped from V and 5 bases from J, the junction kept 9 bases outside the gene matches. For the CDR3, the DNA is TGTGCCAGCAGCCCTCCTCGACTAGCGGGGGTTGAGACCCAGTACTTC. Protein sequence: CASSPPRLAGVETQYF.

This chain uses TRBV10-3 with TRBJ1-5, with D uncertain. Trimming cost V 6 bases and J 2 bases, with 11 bases left between them. Germline CDR1 is ENHRY and CDR2 is SYGVKD. The CDR3 runs 14 residues. The CDR3 is CAIRPHQGNQPQHF. The CDR3 bases are TGTGCCATCAGACCCCACCAGGGCAATCAGCCCCAGCATTTT.

This sequence joins TRBV27 and TRBJ2-3; 12 positions agree with TRBD2. Germline CDR1 and CDR2: MNHEY and SMNVEV (reference sequence). J was trimmed by 4 bases and V by 1 base; bases with no gene match: 15. The CDR3 has 20 residues. The CDR3 DNA reads as TGTGCCAGCAGTTTATGGCTAGCGGGGGGGCCGAAACCAAGATCAGATACGCAGTATTTT. Encoded protein: CASSLWLAGGPKPRSDTQYF.

This clone came up a few times. The chain carries TRBV27 and TRBJ2-3, with 8 bases fitting TRBD2. The germline gives CDR1 MNHEY, CDR2 SMNVEV (reference sequence). Trimming took 4 bases from V and 5 from J; bases not matched to a gene: 5. The CDR3 covers 14 residues. CDR3 sequence reads: CASSSGTSRDTQYF. The CDR3 DNA is TGTGCCAGCAGTTCCGGGACTAGTAGAGATACGCAGTATTTT.

J is TRBJ2-6 and V is TRBV3-1 (or the pseudogene TRBV3-2), with 9 bases lining up with TRBD2. The CDR3 contains 18 residues. Trimming cost V 2 bases and J 0 bases; bases outside gene matches: 5. Germline values: CDR1 LGHDT, CDR2 YNNKEL (reference sequence). CDR3 nucleotides: TGTGCCAGCAGCCAATTAGCGGGGGAAAGCTCTGGGGCCAACGTCCTGACTTTC. Its protein product is CASSQLAGESSGANVLTF.

This chain connects TRBV6-1 to TRBJ2-3; D uncertain. Trimming cost V 4 bases and J 2 bases, with 16 bases left between them. This CDR3 region has 16 residues. Germline V gene lookup returns CDR1 MNHNS and CDR2 SASEGT. The CDR3: CASSGALNWVTDTQYF. CDR3 sequence (DNA): TGTGCCAGCAGTGGGGCCCTTAATTGGGTCACAGATACGCAGTATTTT.

The rearrangement joins TRBV6-5 to TRBJ1-4; maybe TRBD1 (6 bases). From germline, CDR1 is MNHEY and CDR2 SVGAGI. CDR3 length: 14 residues. Between the trimmed V and J ends, which lost 0 bases and 13 bases, there was a span of 15 bases. The CDR3 loop is CASSYSGSRGLLFF. CDR3 nucleotides: TGTGCCAGCAGTTACTCGGGTTCTAGGGGGTTACTGTTTTTT.

The chain is built from TRBV5-1 and TRBJ2-3, with D unresolved. Per the germline V gene, CDR1 is SGHRS and CDR2 is YFSETQ. The V end lost 2 bases, the J end lost 1 base, and 5 bases lay between the germline ends. The CDR3 has 13 amino acids. The CDR3 nucleotides are TGCGCCAGCAGCTTCCCAGGCACAGATACGCAGTATTTT. Translated: CASSFPGTDTQYF.

The gene calls are TRBV4-3 and TRBJ2-1, with 9 bases that match TRBD1. This CDR3 region has 13 residues. Trimming removed 4 bases from V and 9 bases from J; junction bases left unmatched: 4. Germline V gene data show CDR1 as LGHNA and CDR2 as YSLEER. The CDR3 DNA sequence: TGCGCCAGCAGCCGTAACAGGGGGCTTGAGCAGTTCTTC. The encoded protein is CASSRNRGLEQFF.

The sample holds one count of this clone. The gene calls are TRBV9 and TRBJ2-3, with D perhaps TRBD1 (6 bases). The CDR3 has 15 amino acids. Germline CDR1 reads SGDLS; CDR2 reads YYNGEE. V was trimmed by 0 bases and J by 2 bases, leaving 10 bases between them. In DNA, the CDR3 is TGTGCCAGCAGCGTAGTAGGGGGTCTCACAGATACGCAGTATTTT. Translation: CASSVVGGLTDTQYF.

This clone was counted only a few times. The chain recombines TRBV7-9 with TRBJ1-2, with D tentatively TRBD1 (5 bases). Trimming left V 4 bases short and J 8 bases short, with 17 bases between. This CDR3 spans 14 amino acids. Germline CDR1 reads SEHNR; CDR2 reads FQNEAQ (reference sequence). This CDR3 reads CASSYGHLVEGYTF. DNA of the CDR3: TGTGCCAGCAGCTACGGACACCTCGTAGAGGGCTACACCTTC.

This chain links TRBV18 with TRBJ1-1, with 10 bases identical to TRBD1. Germline V gene lookup returns CDR1 KGHSH and CDR2 LQKENI. The junction had 5 bases not matched to a gene; V was cut back by 6 bases and J by 1 base. The CDR3 runs 15 residues. CDR3 in amino acids: CASSRTGGTNTEAFF. The CDR3 DNA is TGTGCCAGCTCCCGGACAGGGGGTACGAACACTGAAGCTTTCTTT.

This clone has a single count. The chain couples TRBV7-2 to TRBJ2-7; possibly TRBD2 for D (6 bases). This CDR3 comprises 14 residues. Germline CDR1 and CDR2: SGHTA and FQGNSA. The V end was cut by 5 bases, the J end by 5 bases, with 16 bases between. The CDR3 nucleotides read TGTGCCAGCAGCCAGCAACTAGCCCCCAACGAGCAGTACTTC. It codes for CASSQQLAPNEQYF.

CDR3 protein: CASSFAGSYNEQFF. The CDR3 DNA is TGTGCCAGCAGCTTCGCGGGGTCCTACAATGAGCAGTTCTTC. The chain uses TRBV7-2 and TRBJ2-1, with a possible D match to TRBD2 (6 bases). This CDR3 has 14 residues. Trimming removed 3 bases at V and 1 base at J, with 7 bases between. Germline lookup yields CDR1 SGHTA and CDR2 FQGNSA.

The V and J genes are TRBV7-3 and TRBJ2-2; TRBD2 might be the D (6 bases). CDR3 length: 13 residues. Germline V gene lookup returns CDR1 SGHTA and CDR2 FQGTGA. Trimming removed 7 bases from V and 4 bases from J, with 10 bases in between. The CDR3 here is CASNGGGTGELFF. The CDR3 DNA reads TGTGCCAGCAACGGGGGTGGCACCGGGGAGCTGTTTTTT.

The chain couples TRBV19 to TRBJ2-3; D gene uncertain. This CDR3 has 14 amino acids. Looked up from germline, CDR1 is LNHDA and CDR2 is SQIVND (reference sequence). The V end lost 4 bases, the J end lost 0 bases, and 8 bases lay between the germline ends. CDR3 DNA: TGTGCCAGTAGTACGCTGACTAGCACAGATACGCAGTATTTT. This encodes CASSTLTSTDTQYF.